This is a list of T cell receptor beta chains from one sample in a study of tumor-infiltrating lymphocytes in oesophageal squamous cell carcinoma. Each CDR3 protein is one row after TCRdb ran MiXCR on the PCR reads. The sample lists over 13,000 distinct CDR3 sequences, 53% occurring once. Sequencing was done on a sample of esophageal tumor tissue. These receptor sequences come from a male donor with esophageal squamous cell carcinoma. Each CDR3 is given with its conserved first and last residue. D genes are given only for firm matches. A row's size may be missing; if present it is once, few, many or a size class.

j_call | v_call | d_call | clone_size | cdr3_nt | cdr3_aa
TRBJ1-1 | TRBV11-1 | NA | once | TGTGCCAGCAGCTTAGTTTTCAGCACTGAAGCTTTCTTT | CASSLVFSTEAFF
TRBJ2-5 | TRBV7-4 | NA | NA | TGTGCCAGCAGCTTAAGGGACCTCAGGGGATCTCAAGAGACCCAGTACTTC | CASSLRDLRGSQETQYF
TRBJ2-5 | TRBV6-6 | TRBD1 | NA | TGTGCCAGCAGTCCTGGGGACAGCCAAGAGACCCAGTACTTC | CASSPGDSQETQYF
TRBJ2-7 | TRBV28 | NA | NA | TGTGCCACCCTCTCTCCAGGGTCCGGCTACGAGCAGTACTTC | CATLSPGSGYEQYF
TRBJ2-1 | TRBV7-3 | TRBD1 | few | TGTGCCAGCAGCTTATGGGCAGGGGGTTACAATGAGCAGTTCTTC | CASSLWAGGYNEQFF
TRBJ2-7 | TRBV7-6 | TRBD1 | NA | TGTGCCAGCAGCCGGAACCCGGGACAGGGATACGACGAGCAGTACTTC | CASSRNPGQGYDEQYF
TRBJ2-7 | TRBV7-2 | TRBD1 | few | TGTGCCAGCAGCTTATGGTCAGGGGGAACCTACGAGCAGTACTTC | CASSLWSGGTYEQYF
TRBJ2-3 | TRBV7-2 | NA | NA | TGTGCCAGCAGCTTAGGGACCCCCCGCACAGATACGCAGTATTTT | CASSLGTPRTDTQYF
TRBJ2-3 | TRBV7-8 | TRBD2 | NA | TGTGCCAGCAGCCTCCCCTTGCGGGAGGCCACAGATACGCAGTATTTT | CASSLPLREATDTQYF
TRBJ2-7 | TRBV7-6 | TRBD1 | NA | TGTGCCAGCAGCTATGGACAGGGCGGCGAGCAGTACTTC | CASSYGQGGEQYF
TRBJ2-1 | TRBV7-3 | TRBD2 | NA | TGTGCCAGCAGCTTAACTAGCGGGGGGGCCTTACCCTACAATGAGCAGTTCTTC | CASSLTSGGALPYNEQFF
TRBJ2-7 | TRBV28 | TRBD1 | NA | TGTGCCAGCAGTTTGCCGGGACAGGGGTTCGAGCAGTACTTC | CASSLPGQGFEQYF
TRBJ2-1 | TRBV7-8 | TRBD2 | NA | TGTGCCAGCAGCTTAGTAGCGGGAGGGCCAAATGAGCAGTTCTTC | CASSLVAGGPNEQFF
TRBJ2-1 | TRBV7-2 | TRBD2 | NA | TGTGCCAGCAGCTTAGGAAGACTAGCGGGAGCGAATGAGCAGTTCTTC | CASSLGRLAGANEQFF
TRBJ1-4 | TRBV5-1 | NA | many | TGCGCCAGCAGCTTACTACCGGGTGCAACTAATGAAAAACTGTTTTTT | CASSLLPGATNEKLFF
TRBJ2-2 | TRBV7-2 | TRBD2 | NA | TGTGCCAGCAGCTTAGTTCGCCTAGCGGGGACCGGGGAGCTGTTTTTT | CASSLVRLAGTGELFF
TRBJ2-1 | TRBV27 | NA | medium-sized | TGTGCCAGCAGAGTTGGGCCAAGTAACAATGAGCAGTTCTTC | CASRVGPSNNEQFF
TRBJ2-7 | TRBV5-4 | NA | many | TGTGCCAGCAGCTTAGGGCAGGGGCCCTACGAGCAGTACTTC | CASSLGQGPYEQYF
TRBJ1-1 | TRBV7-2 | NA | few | TGTGCCAGCAGTTCTTATGGGGGGGCTAGCACTGAAGCTTTCTTT | CASSSYGGASTEAFF